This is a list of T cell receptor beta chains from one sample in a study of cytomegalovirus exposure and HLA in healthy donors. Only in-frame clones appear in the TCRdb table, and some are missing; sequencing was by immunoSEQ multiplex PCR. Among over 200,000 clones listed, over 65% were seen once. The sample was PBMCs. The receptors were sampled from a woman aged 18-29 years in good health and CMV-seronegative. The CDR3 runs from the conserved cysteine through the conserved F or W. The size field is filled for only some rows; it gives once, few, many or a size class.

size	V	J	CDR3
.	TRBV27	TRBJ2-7	CASRNTGHYEQYF
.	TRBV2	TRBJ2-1	CASARGAATNEQFF
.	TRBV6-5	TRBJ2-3	CASSPSGRARDTQYF
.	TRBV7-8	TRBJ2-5	CASSFLETQYF
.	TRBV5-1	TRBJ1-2	CASSPLTGGYGYTF
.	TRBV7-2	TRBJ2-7	CASSLGGARDEQYF
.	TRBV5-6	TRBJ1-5	CASSLPGQPQHF
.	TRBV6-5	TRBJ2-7	CASSYRGPESEQYF
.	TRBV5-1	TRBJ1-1	CASSLGQGLTEAFF
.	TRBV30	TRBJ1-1	CAWSVTGVGTEAFF
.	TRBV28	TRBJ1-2	CASSLGQIPEGGYTF
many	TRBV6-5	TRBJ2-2	CASSLSDRETGELFF
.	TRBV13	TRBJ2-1	CASRKLAGKWNEQFF
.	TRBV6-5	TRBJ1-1	CASRKENTEAFF
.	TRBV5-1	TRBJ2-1	CASRVGGPIYNEQFF
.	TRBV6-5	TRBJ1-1	CASSSYRDYTGFF
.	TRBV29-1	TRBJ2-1	CSVGLADYNEQFF
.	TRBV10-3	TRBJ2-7	CAINEDRYYEQYF
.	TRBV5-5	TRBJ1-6	CASSLITGVSPLHF
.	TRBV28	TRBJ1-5	CASSFGTGRLGNQPQHF
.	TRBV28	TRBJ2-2	CASMGAGELFF
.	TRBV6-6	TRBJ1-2	CASSYGNRGYTF
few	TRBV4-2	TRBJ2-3	CASSQRVRGTDTQYF
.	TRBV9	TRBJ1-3	CASSAGDTGIGNTIYF